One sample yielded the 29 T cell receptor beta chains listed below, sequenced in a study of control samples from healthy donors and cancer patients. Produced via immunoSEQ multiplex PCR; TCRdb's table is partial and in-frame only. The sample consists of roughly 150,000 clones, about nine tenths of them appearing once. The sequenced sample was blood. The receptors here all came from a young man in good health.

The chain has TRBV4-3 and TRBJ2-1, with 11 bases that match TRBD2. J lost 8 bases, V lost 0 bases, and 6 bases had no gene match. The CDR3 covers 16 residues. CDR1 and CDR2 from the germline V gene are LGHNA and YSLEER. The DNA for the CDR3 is TGCGCCAGCAGCCAAGATGGAACTAGCGGGGGAGATGAGCAGTTCTTC. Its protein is CASSQDGTSGGDEQFF.

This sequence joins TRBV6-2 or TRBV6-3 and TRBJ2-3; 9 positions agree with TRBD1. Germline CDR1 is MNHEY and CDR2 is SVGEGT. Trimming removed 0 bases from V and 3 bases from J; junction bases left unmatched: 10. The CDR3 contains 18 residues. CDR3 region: CASSYSLDRGGGTDTQYF. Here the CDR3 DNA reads TGTGCCAGCAGTTACTCCCTGGACAGGGGTGGTGGGACAGATACGCAGTATTTT.

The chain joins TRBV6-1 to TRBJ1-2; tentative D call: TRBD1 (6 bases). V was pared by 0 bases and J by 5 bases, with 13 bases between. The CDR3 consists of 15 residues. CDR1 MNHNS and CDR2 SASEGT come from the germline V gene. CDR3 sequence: CASSEALQGSYGYTF. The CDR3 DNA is TGTGCCAGCAGTGAAGCGCTACAGGGTTCTTATGGCTACACCTTC.

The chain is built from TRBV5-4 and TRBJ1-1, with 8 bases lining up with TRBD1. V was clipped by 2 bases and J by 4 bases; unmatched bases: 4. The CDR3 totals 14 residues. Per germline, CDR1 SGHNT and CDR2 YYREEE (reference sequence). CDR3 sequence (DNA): TGTGCCAGCAGCTTTCAGGGGGCGCCCACTGAAGCTTTCTTT. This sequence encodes CASSFQGAPTEAFF.

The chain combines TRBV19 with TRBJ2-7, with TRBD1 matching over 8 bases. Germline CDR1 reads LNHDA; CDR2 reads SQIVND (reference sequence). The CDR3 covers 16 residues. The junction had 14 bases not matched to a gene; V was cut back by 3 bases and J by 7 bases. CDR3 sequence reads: CASSIQNTRTGYEQYF. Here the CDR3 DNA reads TGTGCCAGTAGTATCCAAAATACCCGGACAGGGTATGAGCAGTACTTC.

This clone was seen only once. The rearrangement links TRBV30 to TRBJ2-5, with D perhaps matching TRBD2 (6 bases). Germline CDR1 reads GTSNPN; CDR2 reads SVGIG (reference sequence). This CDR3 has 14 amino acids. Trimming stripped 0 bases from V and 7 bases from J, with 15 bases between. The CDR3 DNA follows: TGTGCCTGGAGTGTTACGGGGAGCGGGTCGACCCAGTACTTC. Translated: CAWSVTGSGSTQYF.

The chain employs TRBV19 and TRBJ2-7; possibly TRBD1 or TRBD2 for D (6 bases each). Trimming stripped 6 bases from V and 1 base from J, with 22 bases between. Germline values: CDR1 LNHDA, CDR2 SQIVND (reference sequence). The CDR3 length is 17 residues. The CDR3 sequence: CASSHLRGAGRSYEQYF. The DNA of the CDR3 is TGTGCCAGTAGCCATCTTAGGGGGGCAGGGAGATCCTACGAGCAGTACTTC.

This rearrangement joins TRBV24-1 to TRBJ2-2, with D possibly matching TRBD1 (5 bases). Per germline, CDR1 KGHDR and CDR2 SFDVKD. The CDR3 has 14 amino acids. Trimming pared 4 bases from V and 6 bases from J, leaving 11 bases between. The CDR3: CATSEQGPAGELFF. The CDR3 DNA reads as TGTGCCACCAGTGAGCAGGGTCCAGCCGGGGAGCTGTTTTTT.

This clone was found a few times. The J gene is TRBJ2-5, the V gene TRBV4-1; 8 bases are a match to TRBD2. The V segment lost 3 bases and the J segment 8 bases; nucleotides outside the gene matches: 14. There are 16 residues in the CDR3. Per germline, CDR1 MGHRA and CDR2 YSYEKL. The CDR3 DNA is TGCGCCAGCAGCCACTCCAAAGGGCGGGGGGCCGGAACCCAGTACTTC. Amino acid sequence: CASSHSKGRGAGTQYF.

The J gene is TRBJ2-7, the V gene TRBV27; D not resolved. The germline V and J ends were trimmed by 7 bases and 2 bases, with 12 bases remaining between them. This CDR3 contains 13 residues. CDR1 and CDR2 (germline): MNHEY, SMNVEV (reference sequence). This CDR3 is CASTTLPPYEQYF. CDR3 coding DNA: TGTGCCAGCACGACACTTCCACCCTACGAGCAGTACTTC.

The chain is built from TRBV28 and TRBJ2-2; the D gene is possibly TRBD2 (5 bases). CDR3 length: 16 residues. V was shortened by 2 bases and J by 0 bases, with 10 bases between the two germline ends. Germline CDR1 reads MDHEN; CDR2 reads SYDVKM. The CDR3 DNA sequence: TGTGCCAGCAGTTTAGCCGGGATCGCGAACACCGGGGAGCTGTTTTTT. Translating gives CASSLAGIANTGELFF.

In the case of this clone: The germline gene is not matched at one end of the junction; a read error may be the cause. The CDR3 here is CASSQGRTGSGNTIYF. The CDR3 DNA reads as TGCGCCAGCAGTCAAGGCAGGACGGGCTCTGGAAACACCATATATTTT. The rearrangement uses TRBV4-3 and TRBJ1-3; D remains unclear. CDR1 LGHNA and CDR2 YSLEER come from the germline V gene. The CDR3 extends over 16 amino acids.

CDR3 in amino acids: CASSSPRGVGELFF. Written as DNA, the CDR3 is TGTGCCAGCAGCTCTCCTCGGGGAGTAGGGGAGCTGTTTTTT. The V gene is TRBV11-2, the J gene TRBJ2-2; TRBD2 is a possible D gene (5 bases). With 4 bases removed from V and 8 bases from J, the gap between germline ends came to 14 bases. This CDR3 spans 14 amino acids. In germline, CDR1 is SGHAT, CDR2 FQNNGV.

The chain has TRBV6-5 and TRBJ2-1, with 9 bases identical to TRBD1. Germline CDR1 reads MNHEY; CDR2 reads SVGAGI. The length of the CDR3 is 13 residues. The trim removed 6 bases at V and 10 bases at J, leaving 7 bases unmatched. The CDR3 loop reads CASRTTGGTEQFF. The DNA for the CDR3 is TGTGCCAGCAGGACGACAGGGGGGACGGAGCAGTTCTTC.

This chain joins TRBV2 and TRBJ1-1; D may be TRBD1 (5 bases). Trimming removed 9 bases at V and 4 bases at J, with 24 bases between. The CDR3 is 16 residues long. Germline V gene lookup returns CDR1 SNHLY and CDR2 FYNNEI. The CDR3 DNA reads TGTGCCAGGCCTCTGGGTAGGGACCTGACTATCACTGAAGCTTTCTTT. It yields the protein CARPLGRDLTITEAFF.

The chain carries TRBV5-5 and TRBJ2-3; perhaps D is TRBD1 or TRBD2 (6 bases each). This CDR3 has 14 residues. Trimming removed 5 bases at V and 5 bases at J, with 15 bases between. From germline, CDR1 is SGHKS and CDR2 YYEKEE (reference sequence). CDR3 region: CASREGGSLDTQYF. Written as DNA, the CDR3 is TGTGCCAGCAGGGAGGGGGGCAGTCTAGATACGCAGTATTTT.

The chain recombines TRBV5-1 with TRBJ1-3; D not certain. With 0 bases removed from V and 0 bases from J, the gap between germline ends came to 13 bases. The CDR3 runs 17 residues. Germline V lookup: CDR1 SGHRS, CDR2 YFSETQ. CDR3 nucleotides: TGCGCCAGCAGCTTGGAATACCAAGGGAGCTCTGGAAACACCATATATTTT. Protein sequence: CASSLEYQGSSGNTIYF.

The CDR3: CATSGAGPTDTQYF. The CDR3 coding sequence is TGTGCCACCAGTGGGGCGGGGCCCACAGATACGCAGTATTTT. This chain uses TRBV24-1 with TRBJ2-3; D might be TRBD2 (6 bases). This CDR3 comprises 14 residues. The V and J ends lost 5 bases and 2 bases respectively, with 10 bases between them. Germline V gene sequence: CDR1 KGHDR, CDR2 SFDVKD.

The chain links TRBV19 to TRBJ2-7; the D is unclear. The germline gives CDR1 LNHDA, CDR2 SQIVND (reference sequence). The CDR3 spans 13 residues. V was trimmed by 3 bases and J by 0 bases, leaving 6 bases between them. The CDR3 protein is CASSIKGSYEQYF. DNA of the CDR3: TGTGCCAGTAGTATTAAGGGCTCCTACGAGCAGTACTTC. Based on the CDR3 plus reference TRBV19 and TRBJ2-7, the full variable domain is DGGITQSPKYLFRKEGQNVTLSCEQNLNHDAMYWYRQDPGQGLRLIYYSQIVNDFQKGDIAEGYSVSREKKESFPLTVTSAQKNPTAFYLCASSIKGSYEQYFGPGTRLTVT.

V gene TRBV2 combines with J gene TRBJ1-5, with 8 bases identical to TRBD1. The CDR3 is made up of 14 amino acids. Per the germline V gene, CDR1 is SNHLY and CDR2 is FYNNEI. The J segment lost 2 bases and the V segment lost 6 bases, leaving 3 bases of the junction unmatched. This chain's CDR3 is CASRTDRGNQPQHF. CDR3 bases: TGTGCCAGCAGGACGGACAGGGGCAATCAGCCCCAGCATTTT.

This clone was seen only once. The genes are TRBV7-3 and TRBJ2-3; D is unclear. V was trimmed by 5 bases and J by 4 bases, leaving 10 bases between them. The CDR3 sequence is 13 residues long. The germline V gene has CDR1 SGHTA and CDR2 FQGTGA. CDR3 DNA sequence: TGTGCCAGCAGCAGCTCAAGGGCAGATACGCAGTATTTT. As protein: CASSSSRADTQYF. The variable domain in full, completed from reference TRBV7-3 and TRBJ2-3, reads GAGVSQTPSNKVTEKGKYVELRCDPISGHTALYWYRQSLGQGPEFLIYFQGTGAADDSGLPNDRFFAVRPEGSVSTLKIQRTERGDSAVYLCASSSSRADTQYFGPGTRLTVL.

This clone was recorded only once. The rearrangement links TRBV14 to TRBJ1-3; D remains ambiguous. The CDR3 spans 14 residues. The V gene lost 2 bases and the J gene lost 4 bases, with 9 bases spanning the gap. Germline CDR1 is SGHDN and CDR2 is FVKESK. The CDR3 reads CASSQPGGGNTIYF. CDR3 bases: TGTGCCAGCAGCCAACCGGGAGGGGGAAACACCATATATTTT.

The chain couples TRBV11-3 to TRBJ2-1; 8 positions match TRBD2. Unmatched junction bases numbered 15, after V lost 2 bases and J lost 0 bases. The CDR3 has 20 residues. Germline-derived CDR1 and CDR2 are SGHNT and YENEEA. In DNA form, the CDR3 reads TGTGCCAGCAGCTTAAGGCCAAGCGGGAGCCCTTCAAGCTCCTACAATGAGCAGTTCTTC. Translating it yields CASSLRPSGSPSSSYNEQFF. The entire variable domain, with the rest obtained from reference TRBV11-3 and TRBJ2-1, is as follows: EAGVVQSPRYKIIEKKQPVAFWCNPISGHNTLYWYLQNLGQGPELLIRYENEEAVDDSQLPKDRFSAERLKGVDSTLKIQPAELGDSAVYLCASSLRPSGSPSSSYNEQFFGPGTRLTVL.

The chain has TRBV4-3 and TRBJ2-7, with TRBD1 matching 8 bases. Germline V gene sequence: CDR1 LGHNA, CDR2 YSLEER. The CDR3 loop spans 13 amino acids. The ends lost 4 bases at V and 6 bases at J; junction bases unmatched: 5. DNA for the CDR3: TGCGCCAGCAGCCTCGGACAGGGCTCCGAGCAGTACTTC. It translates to CASSLGQGSEQYF.

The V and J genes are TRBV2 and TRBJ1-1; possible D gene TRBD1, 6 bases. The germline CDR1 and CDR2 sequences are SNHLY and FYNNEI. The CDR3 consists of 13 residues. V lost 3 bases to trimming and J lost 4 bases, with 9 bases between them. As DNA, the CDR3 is TGTGCCAGCAGTGACCACAGGGCCACTGAAGCTTTCTTT. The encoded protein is CASSDHRATEAFF.

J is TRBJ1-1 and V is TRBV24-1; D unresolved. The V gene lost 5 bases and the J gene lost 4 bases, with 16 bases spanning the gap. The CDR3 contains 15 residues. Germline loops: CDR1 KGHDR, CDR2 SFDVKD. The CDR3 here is CATSGGEGIFTEAFF. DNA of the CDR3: TGTGCCACCAGTGGAGGAGAGGGAATTTTCACTGAAGCTTTCTTT.

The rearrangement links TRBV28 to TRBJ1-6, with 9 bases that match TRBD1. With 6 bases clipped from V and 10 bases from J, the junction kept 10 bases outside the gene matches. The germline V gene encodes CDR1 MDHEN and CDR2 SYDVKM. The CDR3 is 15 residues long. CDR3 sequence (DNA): TGTGCCAGCAGAGCCGGACAGGGGAGAAGCTCACCCCTCCACTTT. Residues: CASRAGQGRSSPLHF.

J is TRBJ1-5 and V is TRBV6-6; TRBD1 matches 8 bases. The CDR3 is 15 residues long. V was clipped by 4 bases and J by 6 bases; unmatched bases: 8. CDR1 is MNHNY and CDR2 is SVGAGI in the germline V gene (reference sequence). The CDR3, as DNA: TGTGCCAGCAGTTCAACCGGACAGGGAAGTCAGCCCCAGCATTTT. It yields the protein CASSSTGQGSQPQHF.

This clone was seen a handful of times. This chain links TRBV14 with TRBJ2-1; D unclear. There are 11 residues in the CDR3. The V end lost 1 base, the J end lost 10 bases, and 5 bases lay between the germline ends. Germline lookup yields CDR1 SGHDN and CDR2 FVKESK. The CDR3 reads CASSQVTEQFF. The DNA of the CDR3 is TGTGCCAGCAGCCAAGTCACCGAGCAGTTCTTC.